This TCR beta chain is drawn from a study of T cell repertoires in aging, cancer and after chemotherapy. Study in general: Glioblastoma patients receiving temozolomide-based therapy gave paired samples before and after chemotherapy. Some 9.4 million TCR reads made up the full dataset.

TCR beta rearrangements were amplified from peripheral blood genomic DNA. Of note for this clonotype: Its specificity is unknown.

Study results and caveats: In healthy donors, age-related TCR diversity loss mainly reflected lost richness. Age-matched healthy donors had significantly more diverse, less clonal blood TCR repertoires than untreated cancer patients.

Rearranged V-D-J TRB sequences were amplified with a mixed TRB-A/B primer pool. TCRdb fed the multiplex PCR reads into MiXCR, producing one record per CDR3 protein. The profile shows 2,300 or so distinct CDR3 sequences, 50% to 75% of them singletons. V was clipped by 5 bases and J by 7 bases, with 11 bases between them. The CDR3 covers 12 residues. Germline CDR1 is SGHAT and CDR2 is FQNNGV. V gene TRBV11-2 combines with J gene TRBJ1-2; D call uncertain. Sequenced: blood. This sequence originates from a human donor with a solid tumor. The DNA of the CDR3 is TGTGCCAGCAGCCTAGGTGATGGTGGCTACACCTTC. It yields the protein CASSLGDGGYTF.